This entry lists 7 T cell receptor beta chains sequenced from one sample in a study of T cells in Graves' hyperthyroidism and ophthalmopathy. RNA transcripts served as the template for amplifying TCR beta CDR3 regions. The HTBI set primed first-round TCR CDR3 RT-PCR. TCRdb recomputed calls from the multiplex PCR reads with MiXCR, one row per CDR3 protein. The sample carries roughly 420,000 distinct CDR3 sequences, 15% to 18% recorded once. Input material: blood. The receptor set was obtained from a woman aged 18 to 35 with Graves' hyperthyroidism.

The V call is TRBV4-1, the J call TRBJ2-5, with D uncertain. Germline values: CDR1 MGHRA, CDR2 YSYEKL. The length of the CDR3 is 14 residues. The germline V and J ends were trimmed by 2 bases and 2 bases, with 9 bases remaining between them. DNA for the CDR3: TGCGCCAGCAGCCAAACCGGCCCTCAAGAGACCCAGTACTTC. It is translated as CASSQTGPQETQYF.

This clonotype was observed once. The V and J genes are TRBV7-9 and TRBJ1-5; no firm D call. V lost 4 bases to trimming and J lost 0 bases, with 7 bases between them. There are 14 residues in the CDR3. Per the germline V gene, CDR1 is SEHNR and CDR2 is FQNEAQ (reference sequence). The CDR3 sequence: CASSWSDSNQPQHF. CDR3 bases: TGTGCCAGCAGCTGGAGTGATAGCAATCAGCCCCAGCATTTT.

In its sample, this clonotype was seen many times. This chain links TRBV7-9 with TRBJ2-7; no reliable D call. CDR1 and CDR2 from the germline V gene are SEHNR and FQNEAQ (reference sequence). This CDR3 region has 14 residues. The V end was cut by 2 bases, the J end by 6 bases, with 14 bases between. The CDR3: CASSLILPLGEQYF. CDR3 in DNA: TGTGCCAGCAGCTTAATTTTGCCCTTGGGCGAGCAGTACTTC.

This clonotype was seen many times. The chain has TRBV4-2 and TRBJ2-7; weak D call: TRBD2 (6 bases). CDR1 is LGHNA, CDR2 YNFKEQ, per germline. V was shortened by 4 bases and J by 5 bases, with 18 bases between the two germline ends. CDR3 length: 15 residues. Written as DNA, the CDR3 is TGTGCCAGCAGCCGCTCGATTTCGGCGGGGCACGAGCAGTACTTC. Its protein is CASSRSISAGHEQYF.

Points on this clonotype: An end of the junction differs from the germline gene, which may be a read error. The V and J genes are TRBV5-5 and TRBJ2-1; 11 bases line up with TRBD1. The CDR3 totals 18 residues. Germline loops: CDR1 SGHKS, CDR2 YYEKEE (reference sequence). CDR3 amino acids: CASSGGTGGTSSYNEQSF. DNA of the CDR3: TGTGCCAGCAGCGGGGGGACAGGGGGTACTAGCTCCTACAATGAGCAGTCCTTC.

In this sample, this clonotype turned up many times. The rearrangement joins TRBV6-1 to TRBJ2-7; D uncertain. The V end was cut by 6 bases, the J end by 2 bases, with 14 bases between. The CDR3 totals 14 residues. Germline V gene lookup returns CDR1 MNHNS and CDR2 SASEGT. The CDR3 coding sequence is TGTGCCAGCAGGACCCGGGCAGTTACCTACGAGCAGTACTTC. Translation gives CASRTRAVTYEQYF.

CDR3 protein: CAIRLAGDYGYTF. In DNA form, the CDR3 reads TGTGCCATCAGACTAGCGGGTGACTATGGCTACACCTTC. The chain joins TRBV10-3 to TRBJ1-2; D uncertain. Germline V gene sequence: CDR1 ENHRY, CDR2 SYGVKD. V shed 6 bases and J shed 3 bases, with 11 bases lying between them. CDR3 length: 13 residues.